This entry lists 26 T cell receptor beta chains sequenced from one sample in a study of shared clonotypes between healthy human individuals. Generated by immunoSEQ multiplex PCR, the TCRdb table keeps only in-frame clones and is missing some. In the table there are under 2,500,000 clones, under 97% of which are singletons. Sequenced: naive CD4+ T cells sorted from blood. Regarding subset: CD45RA+ positively selected. The receptor set was obtained from a man aged 18-30 years in good health.

The J gene is TRBJ2-2, the V gene TRBV6-5; 7 bases align to TRBD1. CDR3 length: 14 amino acids. Germline CDR1 is MNHEY and CDR2 is SVGAGI. V was clipped by 6 bases and J by 4 bases; unmatched bases: 5. CDR3 protein: CASSGQESTGELFF. The CDR3 region has the DNA TGTGCCAGCAGCGGACAGGAGAGCACCGGGGAGCTGTTTTTT.

The rearrangement joins TRBV18 to TRBJ1-2; D perhaps matches TRBD1 (5 bases). Trimming removed 3 bases from V and 8 bases from J, with 16 bases in between. The CDR3 covers 14 residues. Per germline, CDR1 KGHSH and CDR2 LQKENI. This CDR3 is CASSPGATDGGYTF. DNA of the CDR3: TGTGCCAGCTCACCCGGGGCCACGGACGGCGGCTACACCTTC.

The rearrangement links TRBV25-1 to TRBJ2-1; 9 bases are a match to TRBD1. The length of the CDR3 is 14 residues. Trimming removed 6 bases from V and 12 bases from J; junction bases left unmatched: 12. Germline V gene sequence: CDR1 MGHDK, CDR2 SYGVNS. The CDR3 DNA reads TGTGCCAGCAGCCTAGCCTGGACAGGGGAAATGCAGTTCTTC. Its translation is CASSLAWTGEMQFF.

The CDR3 here is CASSLSMETQYF. The CDR3 DNA sequence: TGTGCCAGCAGTTTATCTATGGAGACCCAGTACTTC. The chain employs TRBV27 and TRBJ2-5; D not certain. V lost 0 bases to trimming and J lost 5 bases, with 4 bases between them. Germline V gene data show CDR1 as MNHEY and CDR2 as SMNVEV (reference sequence). This CDR3 is 12 amino acids long.

V is TRBV5-6 and J is TRBJ1-1; D unclear. CDR1 is SGHDT and CDR2 is YYEEEE in the germline V gene. V dropped 5 bases and J dropped 0 bases, with 5 bases sitting between them. This CDR3 has 12 amino acids. CDR3 sequence (DNA): TGTGCCAGCAGGAGCGTGAACACTGAAGCTTTCTTT. This encodes CASRSVNTEAFF.

V is TRBV25-1 and J is TRBJ1-4, with D possibly matching TRBD1 (6 bases). The V gene lost 3 bases and the J gene lost 0 bases, with 8 bases spanning the gap. Per the germline V gene, CDR1 is MGHDK and CDR2 is SYGVNS. This CDR3 spans 15 amino acids. CDR3: CASSEHRATNEKLFF. The CDR3 nucleotides are TGTGCCAGCAGTGAGCACAGGGCAACTAATGAAAAACTGTTTTTT. Full variable domain (missing parts from reference TRBV25-1 and TRBJ1-4): EADIYQTPRYLVIGTGKKITLECSQTMGHDKMYWYQQDPGMELHLIHYSYGVNSTEKGDLSSESTVSRIRTEHFPLTLESARPSHTSQYLCASSEHRATNEKLFFGSGTQLSVL.

This chain links TRBV6-5 with TRBJ2-1; 9 bases line up with TRBD2. The germline CDR1 and CDR2 sequences are MNHEY and SVGAGI. CDR3 size: 16 residues. Trimming took 4 bases from V and 4 from J; bases not matched to a gene: 8. The chain's CDR3 is CASSSHGTSSYNEQFF. In DNA, the CDR3 is TGTGCCAGCAGTTCCCACGGGACTAGCAGTTACAATGAGCAGTTCTTC.

This rearrangement joins TRBV7-2 to TRBJ2-7; D possibly corresponds to TRBD1 (5 bases). This CDR3 comprises 14 residues. V lost 3 bases, J lost 0 bases, and 9 bases lay in between. Germline CDR1 is SGHTA and CDR2 is FQGNSA. The CDR3 DNA reads TGTGCCAGCAGCTTGCGGACACTCTCCTACGAGCAGTACTTC. Translating gives CASSLRTLSYEQYF.

This rearrangement joins TRBV30 to TRBJ1-2; D gene ambiguous. Germline-derived CDR1 and CDR2 are GTSNPN and SVGIG (reference sequence). The CDR3 is made up of 14 amino acids. Trimming pared 3 bases from V and 1 base from J, leaving 12 bases between. Here the CDR3 DNA reads TGTGCCTGGAGGCAAAGGACGGGTAACTATGGCTACACCTTC. Translation: CAWRQRTGNYGYTF.

The V call is TRBV4-3, the J call TRBJ1-1; a weak D match, TRBD1 (5 bases). The CDR3 is 17 amino acids. V was shortened by 1 base and J by 6 bases, with 21 bases between the two germline ends. The germline CDR1 and CDR2 sequences are LGHNA and YSLEER. The CDR3 nucleotides are TGCGCCAGCAGCCAAGGACCCGGGGGGTTCCCCACATCTGAAGCTTTCTTT. It specifies CASSQGPGGFPTSEAFF.

This CDR3 is CASRPLAGDGHEQFF. DNA for the CDR3: TGCGCCAGCAGACCTCTAGCGGGAGACGGGCATGAGCAGTTCTTC. The J gene is TRBJ2-1, the V gene TRBV10-2; 10 bases line up with TRBD2. Looked up from germline, CDR1 is WSHSY and CDR2 is SAAADI. This CDR3 spans 15 amino acids. With V trimmed by 6 bases and J by 8 bases, 10 bases remained unmatched.

This clone was seen once. V gene TRBV29-1 combines with J gene TRBJ2-5; the D gene is possibly TRBD1 (6 bases). Germline loops: CDR1 SQVTM, CDR2 ANQGSEA. V lost 1 base, J lost 0 bases, and 15 bases lay in between. This CDR3 is 16 amino acids long. CDR3 bases: TGCAGCGTTGAAGCAATCCAGGGGAACTACCAAGAGACCCAGTACTTC. Amino acid sequence: CSVEAIQGNYQETQYF.

Regarding this clone: Other DNA sequences within the sample encode an identical CDR3. This rearrangement joins TRBV5-1 to TRBJ2-7, with 8 bases fitting TRBD1. CDR3 length: 14 amino acids. Germline CDR1 SGHRS, CDR2 YFSETQ. The ends lost 5 bases at V and 1 base at J; junction bases unmatched: 5. The CDR3 sequence: CASSFGTGSYEQYF. The CDR3, as DNA: TGCGCCAGCAGTTTTGGGACAGGATCCTACGAGCAGTACTTC.

This rearrangement joins TRBV6-1 to TRBJ2-7, with TRBD2 identical over 14 bases. The germline V gene has CDR1 MNHNS and CDR2 SASEGT. J lost 7 bases, V lost 10 bases, and 6 bases had no gene match. The CDR3 covers 13 residues. DNA for the CDR3: TGTGCCACCACAGGGACTAGCGGGAGAGAGCAGTACTTC. This sequence encodes CATTGTSGREQYF.

The chain recombines TRBV4-3 with TRBJ2-1, with D unclear. V was trimmed by 0 bases and J by 0 bases, leaving 9 bases between them. There are 16 residues in the CDR3. Germline CDR1 is LGHNA and CDR2 is YSLEER. The CDR3 DNA reads as TGCGCCAGCAGCCAAGAAGGAGCCCCCTCCTACAATGAGCAGTTCTTC. This gives the protein CASSQEGAPSYNEQFF.

Remarks on this clone: The sample carries other DNA sequences with the same CDR3. The chain employs TRBV7-9 and TRBJ1-1; possible D gene TRBD1, 5 bases. This CDR3 spans 13 amino acids. Per germline, CDR1 SEHNR and CDR2 FQNEAQ (reference sequence). V lost 5 bases to trimming and J lost 1 base, with 8 bases between them. This chain's CDR3 is CASSPRGNTEAFF. The CDR3 nucleotides are TGTGCCAGCAGCCCAAGGGGGAACACTGAAGCTTTCTTT.

The chain is built from TRBV4-3 and TRBJ2-2, with D perhaps matching TRBD2 (6 bases). Germline values: CDR1 LGHNA, CDR2 YSLEER. Trimming left V 3 bases short and J 4 bases short, with 15 bases between. The CDR3 contains 16 residues. The CDR3 DNA reads as TGCGCCAGCAGCCAGGAGGGGACGGCGGTCACCGGGGAGCTGTTTTTT. Amino acid sequence: CASSQEGTAVTGELFF.

J is TRBJ2-7 and V is TRBV28; 10 bases agree with TRBD1. The CDR3 sequence is 14 residues long. The V gene end was trimmed by 6 bases and the J gene end by 4 bases; junction bases not matched to a gene: 6. Germline CDR1 is MDHEN and CDR2 is SYDVKM. CDR3: CASSNPGQGYEQYF. CDR3 bases: TGTGCCAGCAGCAATCCGGGACAGGGGTACGAGCAGTACTTC.

The chain carries TRBV6-4 and TRBJ2-2; 8 bases are a match to TRBD1. Trimming cost V 6 bases and J 6 bases; bases outside gene matches: 0. This CDR3 region has 12 residues. Germline assignment: CDR1 MRHNA and CDR2 SNTAGT. The CDR3 region is CASRQGAGELFF. CDR3 bases: TGTGCCAGCAGACAGGGGGCCGGGGAGCTGTTTTTT.

The genes are TRBV6-5 and TRBJ1-2; TRBD1 matches at 7 bases. Germline CDR1 is MNHEY and CDR2 is SVGAGI. The CDR3 covers 14 residues. V trimming: 1 base; J trimming: 4 bases; junction bases outside the gene matches: 3. CDR3 in amino acids: CASSYLGQTYGYTF. CDR3 nucleotides: TGTGCCAGCAGTTACTTGGGACAGACCTATGGCTACACCTTC.

The V call is TRBV10-3, the J call TRBJ1-2, with TRBD1 as a possible D gene (5 bases). The length of the CDR3 is 12 residues. Germline loops: CDR1 ENHRY, CDR2 SYGVKD. Between the trimmed V and J ends, which lost 11 bases and 4 bases, there was a span of 14 bases. CDR3: CAAAGGTYGYTF. The DNA for the CDR3 is TGTGCCGCGGCTGGAGGGACCTATGGCTACACCTTC.

The chain employs TRBV5-1 and TRBJ1-6; 7 nucleotides line up with TRBD1. The CDR3 runs to 16 residues. CDR1 is SGHRS, CDR2 YFSETQ, per germline. After removal of 6 bases from V and 8 bases from J, the junction contained 14 bases not matched to a gene. The CDR3 coding sequence is TGCGCCAGCACCCTGACAGGGAGATTGGTGGATTCACCCCTCCACTTT. Amino acids: CASTLTGRLVDSPLHF.

The chain employs TRBV2 and TRBJ1-3; D possibly corresponds to TRBD1 (5 bases). Germline V gene sequence: CDR1 SNHLY, CDR2 FYNNEI. The V end lost 5 bases, the J end lost 0 bases, and 14 bases lay between the germline ends. The CDR3 extends over 16 amino acids. This chain's CDR3 is CASSPDGTLSGNTIYF. The CDR3 bases are TGTGCCAGCAGTCCGGACGGGACCCTCTCTGGAAACACCATATATTTT.

V is TRBV10-3 and J is TRBJ1-4; tentatively, D is TRBD1 (5 bases). The length of the CDR3 is 12 residues. Germline-derived CDR1 and CDR2 are ENHRY and SYGVKD. V lost 3 bases and J lost 8, with 7 bases in between. CDR3: CAISDDSEKLFF. The CDR3 bases are TGTGCCATCAGTGATGACAGCGAAAAACTGTTTTTT.

The chain carries TRBV5-4 and TRBJ1-2; 9 bases line up with TRBD1. V trimming: 10 bases; J trimming: 8 bases; junction bases outside the gene matches: 21. The CDR3 is 16 amino acids. Germline V gene sequence: CDR1 SGHNT, CDR2 YYREEE (reference sequence). The CDR3 DNA sequence: TGTGCCGGGCACAAAGTTACCGGGACAGGGCTTGGGGGCTACACCTTC. Translation gives CAGHKVTGTGLGGYTF.

This chain uses TRBV5-8 with TRBJ2-3, with no clear D. The CDR3 has 13 residues. Germline-derived CDR1 and CDR2 are SGHTS and YDEGEE. V was pared by 1 base and J by 1 base, with 4 bases between. CDR3 coding DNA: TGTGCCAGCAGCTTGCGAGGCACAGATACGCAGTATTTT. Its translation is CASSLRGTDTQYF. Full variable domain (remainder filled in from reference TRBV5-8 and TRBJ2-3): EAGVTQSPTHLIKTRGQQATLRCSPISGHTSVYWYQQALGLGLQFLLWYDEGEERNRGNFPPRFSGRQFPNYSSELNVNALELEDSALYLCASSLRGTDTQYFGPGTRLTVL.